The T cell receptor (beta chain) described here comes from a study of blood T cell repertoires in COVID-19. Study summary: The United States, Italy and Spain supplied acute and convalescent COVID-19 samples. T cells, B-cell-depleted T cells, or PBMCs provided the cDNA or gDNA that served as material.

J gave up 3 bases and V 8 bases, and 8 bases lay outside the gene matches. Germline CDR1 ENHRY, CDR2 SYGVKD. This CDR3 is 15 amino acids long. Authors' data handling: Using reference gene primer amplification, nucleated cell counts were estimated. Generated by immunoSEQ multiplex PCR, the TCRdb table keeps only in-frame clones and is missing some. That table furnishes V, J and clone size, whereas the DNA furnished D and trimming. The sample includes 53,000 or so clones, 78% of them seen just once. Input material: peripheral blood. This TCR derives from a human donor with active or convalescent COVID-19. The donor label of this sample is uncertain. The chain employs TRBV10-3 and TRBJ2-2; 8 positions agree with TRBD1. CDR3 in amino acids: CAIARQGLYTGELFF. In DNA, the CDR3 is TGTGCCATCGCGAGACAGGGGCTGTACACCGGGGAGCTGTTTTTT.